These T cell receptor beta chains were read from a single sample in a study of T cells in Graves' hyperthyroidism and ophthalmopathy. Via MiXCR, TCRdb re-called the multiplex PCR reads, giving one row per CDR3 protein. Of about 360,000 distinct CDR3 sequences listed, around 13% are singletons. Sequenced sample: blood. All receptors come from a woman aged 18-29 years with Graves' hyperthyroidism. CDR3s include the opening cysteine and the closing phenylalanine or tryptophan. The order of the fields is J gene, clone size, CDR3 length, D gene, V gene, CDR3 protein, CDR3 DNA. A D gene is named only where the DNA matches it firmly. Rows may omit the clone size; those that give it use once, few, many or a size class.

TRBJ2-3 . 17 TRBD2 TRBV19 CASSIGGAGGQTDTQYF TGTGCCAGTAGTATTGGGGGAGCGGGAGGGCAAACAGATACGCAGTATTTT
TRBJ1-5 . 14 . TRBV10-3 CAISQGGGNQPQHF TGTGCCATCAGTCAAGGGGGTGGCAATCAGCCCCAGCATTTT
TRBJ2-1 few 15 . TRBV4-2 CASSQDLRGLDEQFF TGTGCCAGCAGCCAAGATCTACGGGGACTTGATGAGCAGTTCTTC
TRBJ2-5 few 15 . TRBV9 CASSVAMRAGETQYF TGTGCCAGCAGCGTAGCCATGAGGGCAGGGGAGACCCAGTACTTC
TRBJ2-5 many 15 TRBD2 TRBV29-1 CSVELAGADQETQYF TGCAGCGTTGAACTAGCGGGAGCAGATCAAGAGACCCAGTACTTC
TRBJ2-7 many 14 . TRBV5-5 CASSYWAGGYEQYF TGTGCCAGCAGCTACTGGGCCGGAGGGTACGAGCAGTACTTC
TRBJ2-1 . 19 TRBD2 TRBV2 CASSRLGLAGGSGYNEQFF TGTGCCAGCAGTCGGCTCGGACTAGCGGGAGGGTCGGGATACAATGAGCAGTTCTTC
TRBJ2-7 few 14 TRBD1 TRBV5-4 CASSLTGGRHEQYF TGTGCCAGCAGCTTAACAGGGGGGCGGCACGAGCAGTACTTC
TRBJ2-7 many 19 . TRBV6-2/TRBV6-3 CASSALGSRGIALHYEQYF TGTGCCAGCAGTGCCTTGGGAAGCCGAGGGATAGCGCTCCATTACGAGCAGTACTTC
TRBJ2-1 many 12 . TRBV7-2 CASSLAYDEQFF TGTGCCAGCAGCTTAGCGTACGATGAGCAGTTCTTC
TRBJ1-2 few 16 . TRBV6-5 CASSYSWGGRDYGYTF TGTGCCAGCAGTTACTCGTGGGGGGGGCGAGACTATGGCTACACCTTC
TRBJ1-4 . 15 . TRBV11-2 CVSSLVLGGNEKLFF TGTGTCAGCAGCTTAGTTTTGGGGGGGAATGAAAAACTGTTTTTT
TRBJ2-3 many 16 . TRBV6-2/TRBV6-3 CASSTPRTTLTDTQYF TGTGCCAGCAGTACTCCCCGGACTACTTTGACAGATACGCAGTATTTT
TRBJ1-2 few 14 . TRBV28 CASAGSGSSYGYTF TGTGCCAGCGCGGGGTCGGGGAGTAGCTATGGCTACACCTTC
TRBJ2-3 . 12 . TRBV7-3 CASSLHPGTQYF TGTGCCAGCAGCCTCCATCCTGGGACGCAGTATTTT
TRBJ2-2 . 14 . TRBV6-1 CASGSAQYTGELFF TGTGCCAGCGGATCGGCCCAATACACCGGGGAGCTGTTTTTT
TRBJ1-1 . 13 . TRBV4-3 CASSQDMYTEAFF TGCGCCAGCAGCCAAGATATGTACACTGAAGCTTTCTTT
TRBJ2-1 many 19 . TRBV6-6 CASSYSREVGRGPNNEQFF TGTGCCAGCAGTTACTCGAGAGAAGTCGGGCGGGGGCCTAACAATGAGCAGTTCTTC
TRBJ1-2 many 13 . TRBV28 CASRTLKNYGYTF TGTGCCAGCAGGACCCTTAAGAACTATGGCTACACCTTC
TRBJ2-2 . 13 TRBD2 TRBV6-2/TRBV6-3 CASSGRKTGELFF TGTGCCAGCAGCGGGAGGAAGACCGGGGAGCTGTTTTTT
TRBJ2-1 many 16 . TRBV24-1 CATSDFPGSSYNEQFF TGTGCCACCAGTGATTTTCCGGGAAGCTCCTACAATGAGCAGTTCTTC
TRBJ2-6 . 14 . TRBV7-3 CASSGTGGANVLTF TGTGCCAGCAGCGGGACCGGCGGGGCCAACGTCCTGACTTTC
TRBJ2-1 . 17 TRBD2 TRBV28 CASSPRGLAGLYNEQFF TGTGCCAGCAGCCCTAGGGGACTAGCGGGATTGTACAATGAGCAGTTCTTC
TRBJ1-1 many 14 TRBD1 TRBV27 CASSSDRGVLEAFF TGTGCCAGCAGCTCGGACAGGGGCGTACTAGAAGCTTTCTTT
TRBJ1-1 many 13 . TRBV11-1 CASSSIRGTEAFF TGTGCCAGCAGCTCTATACGAGGCACTGAAGCTTTCTTT
TRBJ2-7 many 13 . TRBV27 CASSLAGSGEQYF TGTGCCAGCAGTTTAGCGGGATCCGGCGAGCAGTACTTC
TRBJ2-6 once 19 . TRBV15 CATSREPGLSGSGANVLTF TGTGCCACCAGCAGAGAACCGGGACTCTCGGGCTCTGGGGCCAACGTCCTGACTTTC
TRBJ1-1 many 13 . TRBV13 CASSLFGEGRAFF TGTGCCAGCAGCCTGTTCGGGGAAGGGAGAGCTTTCTTT
TRBJ1-6 few 16 . TRBV27 CASRTYRAPQDSPLHF TGTGCCAGCAGAACGTACCGGGCCCCCCAGGATTCACCCCTCCACTTT
TRBJ2-5 . 17 . TRBV20-1 CSAQQLRQAVHQETQYF TGCAGTGCCCAACAACTAAGGCAGGCGGTACATCAAGAGACCCAGTACTTC
TRBJ2-2 . 14 . TRBV11-3 CASSSRAATGELFF TGTGCCAGCAGCTCCCGGGCCGCTACCGGGGAGCTGTTTTTT
TRBJ2-1 few 14 . TRBV9 CASRPMEGVNEQFF TGTGCCAGCAGACCTATGGAGGGGGTAAATGAGCAGTTCTTC
TRBJ1-1 many 14 . TRBV7-9 CASSLSNLNTEAFF TGTGCCAGCAGCTTATCTAACCTGAACACTGAAGCTTTCTTT
TRBJ1-2 many 17 TRBD1 TRBV28 CASSDPTGTGGENGYTF TGTGCCAGCAGTGATCCAACCGGGACAGGGGGCGAAAATGGCTACACCTTC
TRBJ1-1 . 13 . TRBV4-2 CASSQEGGTEAFF TGTGCCAGCAGCCAAGAAGGAGGGACTGAAGCTTTCTTT
TRBJ2-5 . 18 . TRBV29-1 CSVQGGEVQFMSYNTQYF TGCAGCGTTCAAGGGGGTGAGGTGCAATTCATGTCCTACAATACCCAGTACTTC